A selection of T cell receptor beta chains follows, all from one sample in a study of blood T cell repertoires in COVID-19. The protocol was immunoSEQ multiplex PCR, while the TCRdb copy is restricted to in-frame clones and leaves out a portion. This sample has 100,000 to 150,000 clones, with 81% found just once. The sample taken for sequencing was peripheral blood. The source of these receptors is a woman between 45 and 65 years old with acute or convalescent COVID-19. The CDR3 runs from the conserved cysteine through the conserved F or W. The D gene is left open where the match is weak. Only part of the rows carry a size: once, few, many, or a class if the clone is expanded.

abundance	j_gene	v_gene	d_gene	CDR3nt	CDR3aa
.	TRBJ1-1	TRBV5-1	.	TGCGCCAGCAGCTTGGCGGGGGTGGAGACTGAAGCTTTCTTT	CASSLAGVETEAFF
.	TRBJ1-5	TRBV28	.	TGTGCCAGCAGAAACATAGGGGAATATCAGCCCCAGCATTTT	CASRNIGEYQPQHF
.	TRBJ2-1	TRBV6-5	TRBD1	TGTGCCAGCAGCAGACAGGGTACCTCCTACAATGAGCAGTTCTTC	CASSRQGTSYNEQFF
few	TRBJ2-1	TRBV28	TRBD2	TGTGCCAGCAGTCAGACTAGCGGGAGACGGAGCTCCTACAATGAGCAGTTCTTC	CASSQTSGRRSSYNEQFF
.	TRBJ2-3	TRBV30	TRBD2	TGTGCCTGGAGCCTAAGTGTCAGCGGGGGCACAGATACGCAGTATTTT	CAWSLSVSGGTDTQYF
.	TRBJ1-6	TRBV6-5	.	TGTGCCAGCAGGCGGAGACAGGCCCAGAATTCACCCCTCCACTTT	CASRRRQAQNSPLHF
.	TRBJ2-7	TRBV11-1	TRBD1	TGTGCCAGCAGCGAGACAGGGTCCTACGAGCAGTACTTC	CASSETGSYEQYF
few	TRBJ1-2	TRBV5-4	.	TGTGCCAGCAGCCCCGAAGGACAGAACTATGGCTACACCTTC	CASSPEGQNYGYTF
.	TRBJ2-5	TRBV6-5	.	TGTGCCAGCAGTCGGTCGTACCAAGAGACCCAGTACTTC	CASSRSYQETQYF
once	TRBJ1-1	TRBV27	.	TGTGCCAGCAGGCGCGACAGGTTCGACACTGAAGCTTTCTTT	CASRRDRFDTEAFF
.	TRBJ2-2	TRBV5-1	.	TGCGCCAGCAGCTTGGTCAGCGCGAACACCGGGGAGCTGTTTTTT	CASSLVSANTGELFF
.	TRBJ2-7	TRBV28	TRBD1	TGTGCCAGCAGTTCGCCGGGACAGTCCTACGAGCAGTACTTC	CASSSPGQSYEQYF
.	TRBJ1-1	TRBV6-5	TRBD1	TGTGCCAGCAGTTACTCGTGGACAGGGAACACTGAAGCTTTCTTT	CASSYSWTGNTEAFF
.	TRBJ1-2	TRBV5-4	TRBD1	TGTGCCAGCAGCACCGGACAGGGAGCGCGTGGCTACACCTTC	CASSTGQGARGYTF
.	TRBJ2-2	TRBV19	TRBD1	TGTGCCAGTAGTTTGGACAGGGCGGCCGGGGAGCTGTTTTTT	CASSLDRAAGELFF
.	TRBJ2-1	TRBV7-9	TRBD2	TGTGCCAGCAGCATCCTTGGGGGGGGTCCCAATGAGCAGTTCTTC	CASSILGGGPNEQFF
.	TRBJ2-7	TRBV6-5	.	TGTGCCATCAAGGACAGTAGCTACGAGCAGTACTTC	CAIKDSSYEQYF
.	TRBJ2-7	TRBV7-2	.	TGTGCCAGCAGATTAGAACCCTACTCCTACGAGCAGTACTTC	CASRLEPYSYEQYF
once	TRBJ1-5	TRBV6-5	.	TGTGCCAGCAGCCAGAGACAGGGCAATCAGCCCCAGCATTTT	CASSQRQGNQPQHF
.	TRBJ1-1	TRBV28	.	TGTGCCACGGGGGGGTTTGGCACTGAAGCTTTCTTT	CATGGFGTEAFF
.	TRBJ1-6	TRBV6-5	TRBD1	TGTGCCAGCAGTAAGGGGTCCCAACAGGGGGTTCCCCTCCACTTT	CASSKGSQQGVPLHF
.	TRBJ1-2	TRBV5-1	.	TGCGCCAGCAGACCTTTACCCACAGGCGGCTATGGCTACACCTTC	CASRPLPTGGYGYTF
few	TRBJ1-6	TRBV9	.	TGTGCCAGCAGCCTTAGCCCGGGGAATCCACCCCTCCACTTT	CASSLSPGNPPLHF
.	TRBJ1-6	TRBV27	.	TGTGCCAGCAGCCCAAGGACTGACAATTCACCCCTCCACTTT	CASSPRTDNSPLHF
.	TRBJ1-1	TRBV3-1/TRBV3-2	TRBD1	TGTGCCAGCAGCCAAAGGGACAGCTGGGCTTTCTTT	CASSQRDSWAFF
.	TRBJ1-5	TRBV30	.	TGTGCCTGGAGTTCGGAGCAGGGGAGTAGAGGCCGTTCACAGCCCCAGCATTTT	CAWSSEQGSRGRSQPQHF
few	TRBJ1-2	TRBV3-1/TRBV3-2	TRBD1	TGTGCCAGCAGCCAAGATAACAGGGGGCGTTATGGCTACACCTTC	CASSQDNRGRYGYTF
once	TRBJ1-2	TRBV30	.	TGTGCCTGGAGTGTACGTAGGGGACTGGGCTACACCTTC	CAWSVRRGLGYTF
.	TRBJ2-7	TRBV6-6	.	TGTGCCAGCAGTTACGGGGCGGGGACCTACGAGCAGTACTTC	CASSYGAGTYEQYF
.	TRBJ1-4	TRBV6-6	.	TGTGCCAGCAGCCTGACAGGCTCTGAGGGAGAAAAACTGTTTTTT	CASSLTGSEGEKLFF
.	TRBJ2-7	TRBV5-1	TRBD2	TGCGCCAGCAGCTTGGCCCTAGCGGGGAGCTCCTACGAGCAGTACTTC	CASSLALAGSSYEQYF
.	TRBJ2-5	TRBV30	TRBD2	TGTGCCTGGAGTGTTGGGCGGGAGTCGAGAGAGACCCAGTACTTC	CAWSVGRESRETQYF
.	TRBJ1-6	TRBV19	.	TGTGCCAGTAGTAACAGGGACCCAAATTCACCCCTCCACTTT	CASSNRDPNSPLHF
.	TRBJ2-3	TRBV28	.	TGTGCCAGCAGCCCTCCCCCAGGGGTTGGGGACACAGATACGCAGTATTTT	CASSPPPGVGDTDTQYF
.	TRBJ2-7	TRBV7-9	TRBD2	TGTGCCAGCAGCTTAGCTCTAGCGGGAGTTAACGAGCAGTACTTC	CASSLALAGVNEQYF
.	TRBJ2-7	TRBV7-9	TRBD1	TGTGCCAGCAGCACGGGGACAGCCCCATACGAGCAGTACTTC	CASSTGTAPYEQYF
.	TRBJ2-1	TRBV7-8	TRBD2	TGTGCCAGCACCGTTATAGCGGGAGTCTACAATGAGCAGTTCTTC	CASTVIAGVYNEQFF
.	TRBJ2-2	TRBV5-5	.	TGTGCCAGCAGCTTCCCAACGAACACCGGGGAGCTGTTTTTT	CASSFPTNTGELFF
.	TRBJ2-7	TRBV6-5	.	TGTGCCAGCAGAAAATTAGACTACGAGCAGTACTTC	CASRKLDYEQYF
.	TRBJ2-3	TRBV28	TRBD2	TGTGCCAGCAGTTTTAGTAGCGGGAGGGCCATAGATACGCAGTATTTT	CASSFSSGRAIDTQYF
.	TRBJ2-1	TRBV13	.	TGTGCCAGCAGCCCTCGAATAGCAGAGCAGTTCTTC	CASSPRIAEQFF
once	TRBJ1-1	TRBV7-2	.	TGTGCCAGCAGCTTTTTTCGAGATATCACTGAAGCTTTCTTT	CASSFFRDITEAFF
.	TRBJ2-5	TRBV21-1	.	TGTGCCAGCAGCCCCCGGGACAGGGGGGCCCAGTACTTC	CASSPRDRGAQYF
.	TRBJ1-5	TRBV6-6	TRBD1	TGTGCCAGCAGTTACGCGGACAGGGTCAATCAGCCCCAGCATTTT	CASSYADRVNQPQHF
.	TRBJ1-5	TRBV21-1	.	TGTGCCAGCAGCAAAGTTTATCACTATAGCAATCAGCCCCAGCATTTT	CASSKVYHYSNQPQHF
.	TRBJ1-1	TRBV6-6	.	TGTGCCAGCAGTCAATATGAAGCTTTCTTT	CASSQYEAFF
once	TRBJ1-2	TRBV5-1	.	TGCGCCAGCAGCTTGTTTAGCACCGCTGTTGGGACTTCAGGTGGCTACACCTTC	CASSLFSTAVGTSGGYTF
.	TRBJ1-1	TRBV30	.	TGTGCCTGGAGTTGGACAGACCCGAACACTGAAGCTTTCTTT	CAWSWTDPNTEAFF
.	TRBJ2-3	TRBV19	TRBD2	TGTGCCAGTAGCACCAATGTCGGTCTAGCGGGGGGGAAAGATACGCAGTATTTT	CASSTNVGLAGGKDTQYF
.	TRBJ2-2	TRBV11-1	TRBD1	TGTGCCAGCAGCACCCGACAGGGGTTGGGGGAGCTGTTTTTT	CASSTRQGLGELFF
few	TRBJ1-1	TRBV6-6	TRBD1	TGTGCCAGCAGTTACCTCGGACAGGGGGTTGAAGCTTTCTTT	CASSYLGQGVEAFF
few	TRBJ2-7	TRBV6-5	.	TGTGCCAGCAGTTACACCCCACGGGCGGGTGTCGACGAGCAGTACTTC	CASSYTPRAGVDEQYF
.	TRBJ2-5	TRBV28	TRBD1	TGTGCCAGCAGTAAACAGGGGGCGGGAACCCAAGAGACCCAGTACTTC	CASSKQGAGTQETQYF
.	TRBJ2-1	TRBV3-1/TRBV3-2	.	TGTGCCAGCAGCCTATCGGGGAGCTCCTACAATGAGCAGTTCTTC	CASSLSGSSYNEQFF